A single count supports the clone carrying this T cell receptor (beta chain). Its matching antigen is unknown. TCRdb re-called the reads through MiXCR, storing one row per CDR3 protein. The data hold 200,000 to 300,000 distinct CDR3 sequences, with approximately 9.2% observed a single time. In germline, CDR1 is SQVTM, CDR2 ANQGSEA. CDR3 length: 15 residues. V dropped 4 bases and J dropped 5; count of bases not matched to a gene: 13. These data originate in a study of T cell repertoires in cytomegalovirus infection. Study background: Both a matching HLA type and CMV infection were indicated by public TCR beta signatures. Regarding the study as a whole: Identification of carriers of CMV plus the relevant HLA was achieved through cumulative public TCR beta family frequency. CMV-specific TCR beta clonotypes restricted by HLA-C dominated the ex vivo response.

This receptor was obtained from a human donor in good health (CMV status not recorded). Some clones in this sample may be carry-over from other donors' samples. Specimen: PBMCs. The chain joins TRBV29-1 to TRBJ1-1, with 7 bases fitting TRBD1. The DNA of the CDR3 is TGCAGCGTTGGGGGGGGGAGACAGGGAAGGACTGAAGCTTTCTTT. It translates to CSVGGGRQGRTEAFF.